A selection of T cell receptor beta chains follows, all from one sample in a study of response to subunit inactivated influenza vaccine. TCRdb redid the calling of the RT-PCR reads with MiXCR, one entry per CDR3 protein. The data hold around 490,000 distinct CDR3 sequences, with 7.6% observed a single time. Here the sequenced sample was PBMCs from blood, taken less than 30 months after vaccination. The receptors come from a man between 50 and 70 years old who received an inactivated influenza vaccine. Each CDR3 is given with its conserved first and last residue.

V	J	CDR3
TRBV28	TRBJ2-2	CASLGLVELGAGELFF
TRBV11-2	TRBJ2-3	CASSLLGGGAGGTQYF
TRBV5-4	TRBJ2-2	CASHGGAGGNTGELFF
TRBV27	TRBJ2-2	CASSLTSGGGFQSGELFF
TRBV5-1	TRBJ2-1	CASSSPPAEQFF
TRBV5-1	TRBJ1-1	CASSLTQGLEAFF
TRBV20-1	TRBJ2-3	CSASKSTDTQYF
TRBV7-2	TRBJ2-5	CASSLGPRPGRKYF
TRBV28	TRBJ2-7	CAAGGQGYYEQYF
TRBV5-1	TRBJ2-2	CASSSWTAANTGELFF
TRBV4-1	TRBJ1-1	CASSQVPRRRLNTEAFF
TRBV20-1	TRBJ2-3	CSARGGWDTQYF
TRBV7-2	TRBJ2-2	CASSLVGGWELFF
TRBV7-8	TRBJ2-1	CASSSRHEQFF
TRBV6-5	TRBJ2-5	CASSYPTSISGSAETQYF
TRBV5-1	TRBJ2-3	CASRRPGQGVKDTQYF
TRBV6-1	TRBJ1-5	CATKQGQSNQPQHF
TRBV20-1	TRBJ2-3	CSARTGLVDTQYF
TRBV6-1	TRBJ2-7	CASSPGQFSYEQYF
TRBV20-1	TRBJ2-5	CSAEDGGETQYF
TRBV9	TRBJ1-4	CASSVVGGPGEKLFF
TRBV6-1	TRBJ1-6	CASSATGTADSPLHF
TRBV29-1	TRBJ2-1	CSALSGNNEQFF
TRBV12-3/TRBV12-4	TRBJ2-5	CASSLALGQGRETQYF
TRBV5-1	TRBJ2-5	CASSLAGQTYMTQYF
TRBV7-2	TRBJ1-1	CASSEGQVNTEAFF
TRBV28	TRBJ1-5	CASSFETDQPQHF
TRBV7-8	TRBJ2-3	CASSLRPAGGTDTQYF
TRBV6-1	TRBJ2-1	CASRIGHKSYNEQFF
TRBV5-6	TRBJ2-2	CASSLLGVYTGELFF
TRBV6-1	TRBJ1-2	CASSTGRGAYGYTF
TRBV2	TRBJ1-6	CASTPQVGTRNSPLHF